Shown below are 11 T cell receptor beta chains from a single sample sequenced in a study of early T cells in non-severe SARS-CoV-2 infection. TCRdb called the 5' RACE reads again in MiXCR, with one record for every CDR3 protein. The data hold 50,000 to 65,000 distinct CDR3 sequences, with 12% observed a single time. The material sequenced was whole blood. The receptors derive from an adult who was a healthcare worker with PCR-confirmed SARS-CoV-2 infection or an uninfected control (not recorded which).

In its sample, this clonotype was seen a few times. The rearrangement joins TRBV6-1 to TRBJ2-1, with TRBD2 matching 10 bases. Trimming at V came to 1 base and at J to 1 base, leaving 1 base not matched to a gene. The CDR3 covers 16 residues. Germline V gene sequence: CDR1 MNHNS, CDR2 SASEGT. This CDR3 reads CASSEVAGGSYNEQFF. The CDR3 nucleotides read TGTGCCAGCAGTGAAGTAGCGGGGGGATCCTACAATGAGCAGTTCTTC.

This clonotype was detected ten times or more. This chain uses TRBV24-1 with TRBJ2-3; 10 bases line up with TRBD2. The V and J ends lost 1 base and 3 bases, in that order; junction bases with no gene match: 3. Germline V gene sequence: CDR1 KGHDR, CDR2 SFDVKD. The CDR3 covers 16 residues. CDR3 in amino acids: CATSDFASGGTDTQYF. CDR3 bases: TGTGCCACCAGTGATTTTGCTAGCGGGGGTACAGATACGCAGTATTTT.

The table lists this clonotype with a count of one. The rearrangement joins TRBV3-1 to TRBJ2-7; weak D call: TRBD2 (6 bases). V was trimmed by 1 base and J by 2 bases, leaving 12 bases between them. This CDR3 spans 15 amino acids. Germline assignment: CDR1 LGHDT and CDR2 YNNKEL (reference sequence). CDR3 coding DNA: TGTGCCAGCAGCCAAGGAGGCGGGGCGACCTACGAGCAGTACTTC. Residues: CASSQGGGATYEQYF.

This clonotype appeared a few times. The chain combines TRBV28 with TRBJ1-5, with D possibly TRBD1 on 6 matching bases. This CDR3 contains 16 residues. V lost 5 bases to trimming and J lost 4 bases, with 18 bases between them. Per the germline V gene, CDR1 is MDHEN and CDR2 is SYDVKM. CDR3 sequence (DNA): TGTGCCAGCAGTCCCCCCACAGGGCTGAATAATCAGCCCCAGCATTTT. It encodes CASSPPTGLNNQPQHF. Variable domain in full (rest from reference TRBV28 and TRBJ1-5): DVKVTQSSRYLVKRTGEKVFLECVQDMDHENMFWYRQDPGLGLRLIYFSYDVKMKEKGDIPEGYSVSREKKERFSLILESASTNQTSMYLCASSPPTGLNNQPQHFGDGTRLSIL.

The sample holds one count of this clonotype. The chain combines TRBV4-2 with TRBJ2-5; D possibly uses TRBD1 or TRBD2 (5 bases each). V gave up 0 bases and J gave up 1 base, with 9 bases separating them. The CDR3 has 15 residues. CDR1 and CDR2 (germline): LGHNA, YNFKEQ. Written as DNA, the CDR3 is TGTGCCAGCAGCCAAGATCGAGGGACCCAAGAGACCCAGTACTTC. This encodes CASSQDRGTQETQYF.

At least ten counts were recorded for this clonotype. V gene TRBV5-6 combines with J gene TRBJ1-5; a weak D match, TRBD1 (5 bases). CDR1 SGHDT and CDR2 YYEEEE come from the germline V gene. This CDR3 is built from 14 residues. V lost 1 base, J lost 5 bases, and 10 bases lay in between. For the CDR3, the DNA is TGTGCCAGCAGCTTGTATGAGGGACATCAGCCCCAGCATTTT. It translates to CASSLYEGHQPQHF.

This clonotype appeared many times. This chain uses TRBV18 with TRBJ2-7; the D gene is possibly TRBD1 (6 bases). CDR1 KGHSH and CDR2 LQKENI come from the germline V gene. The V gene lost 3 bases and the J gene lost 8 bases, with 29 bases spanning the gap. This CDR3 comprises 18 residues. The CDR3 DNA is TGTGCCAGCTCACCGATCGTCCCGACAGGCCTACGCCCGGAAAAGCAGTACTTC. Encoded protein: CASSPIVPTGLRPEKQYF.

About this clonotype: This sequence may be a read error, since a much larger clone differs from it by one base. The J gene is TRBJ1-1, the V gene TRBV6-2 or TRBV6-3, with a possible D match to TRBD1 (6 bases). V was pared by 2 bases and J by 12 bases, with 19 bases between. The CDR3 runs 14 residues. The germline gives CDR1 MNHEY, CDR2 SVGEGT. This chain's CDR3 is CASSYGTTSRLSFF. For the CDR3, the DNA is TGTGCCAGCAGTTACGGGACAACGTCCCGGTTATCTTTCTTT.

In this sample, this clonotype turned up many times. This rearrangement joins TRBV3-1 to TRBJ2-7; D possibly uses TRBD1 or TRBD2 (6 bases each). This CDR3 region has 16 residues. Per the germline V gene, CDR1 is LGHDT and CDR2 is YNNKEL (reference sequence). V was shortened by 0 bases and J by 9 bases, with 21 bases between the two germline ends. CDR3 bases: TGTGCCAGCAGCCAAGACACAGGGACTGCGACTAGAGTGCAGTACTTC. Translation: CASSQDTGTATRVQYF.

This clonotype was detected only a few times. The chain couples TRBV20-1 to TRBJ1-2; possible D gene TRBD1, 5 bases. The CDR3 consists of 13 residues. The V gene lost 0 bases and the J gene lost 8 bases, with 13 bases spanning the gap. Germline V gives CDR1 DFQATT, CDR2 SNEGSKA (reference sequence). CDR3 nucleotides: TGCAGTGCTAGAGATCCAGGGAGGGACGGCTACACCTTC. Amino acids: CSARDPGRDGYTF.

The rearrangement links TRBV19 to TRBJ2-5; no definite D call. The CDR3 runs to 12 residues. Germline values: CDR1 LNHDA, CDR2 SQIVND (reference sequence). The V end lost 8 bases, the J end lost 3 bases, and 10 bases lay between the germline ends. In DNA form, the CDR3 reads TGTGCCAGTCCACCCCCAAAAGAGACCCAGTACTTC. Its protein is CASPPPKETQYF.